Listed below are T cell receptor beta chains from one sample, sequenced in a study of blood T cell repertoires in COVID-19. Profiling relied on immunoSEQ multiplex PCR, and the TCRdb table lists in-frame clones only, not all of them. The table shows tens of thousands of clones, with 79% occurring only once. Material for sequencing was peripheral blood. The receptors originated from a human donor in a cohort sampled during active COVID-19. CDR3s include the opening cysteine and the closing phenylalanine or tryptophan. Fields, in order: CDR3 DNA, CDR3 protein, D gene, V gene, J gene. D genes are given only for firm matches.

DNA: TGTGCCAGCAGCTACAAGCGGGCGAACACCGGGGAGCTGTTTTTT
CDR3: CASSYKRANTGELFF
D: -
V: TRBV7-9
J: TRBJ2-2

DNA: TGTGCCAGCAGTCCCCACGCCGGACAGCACCTCCACTTT
CDR3: CASSPHAGQHLHF
D: -
V: TRBV6-5
J: TRBJ1-6

DNA: TGCGCCAGCAGCTCCCAGGGTGACAGCAGGACAGAGACCCAGTACTTC
CDR3: CASSSQGDSRTETQYF
D: -
V: TRBV5-1
J: TRBJ2-5

DNA: TGTGCCATCAGGGGAGCCGGGACTTCTAACACCGGGGAGCTGTTTTTT
CDR3: CAIRGAGTSNTGELFF
D: -
V: TRBV10-3
J: TRBJ2-2

DNA: TGTGCCAGCAGCCAAGCCCTCCTCGGGGGAGTAAAGGGTGGAAACACCATATATTTT
CDR3: CASSQALLGGVKGGNTIYF
D: -
V: TRBV3-1/TRBV3-2
J: TRBJ1-3

DNA: TGTGCCAGCCTTAAGGACACCTCCACAGATACGCAGTATTTT
CDR3: CASLKDTSTDTQYF
D: -
V: TRBV5-5
J: TRBJ2-3

DNA: TGTGCCAGCAGACGAACGGGGGAGGGCTATGGCTACACCTTC
CDR3: CASRRTGEGYGYTF
D: -
V: TRBV5-6
J: TRBJ1-2

DNA: TGTGCCAGCAGTTACCCTACTGGCACTGAAGCTTTCTTT
CDR3: CASSYPTGTEAFF
D: -
V: TRBV6-6
J: TRBJ1-1

DNA: TGTGCCAGCAGCTCAGATAGCGGGAGCTCCTACGAGCAGTACTTC
CDR3: CASSSDSGSSYEQYF
D: TRBD2
V: TRBV7-9
J: TRBJ2-7

DNA: TGTGCCAGTAGCCTTCTAGCTGGGAAGGTCAATGAGCAGTTCTTC
CDR3: CASSLLAGKVNEQFF
D: -
V: TRBV19
J: TRBJ2-1

DNA: TGTGCCAGTAGTATACGCTCCGAGGTAGGTGAAGCTTTCTTT
CDR3: CASSIRSEVGEAFF
D: -
V: TRBV19
J: TRBJ1-1

DNA: TGCGCCAGCAGCTTGGACAGGACCCTCTCCTACAATGAGCAGTTCTTC
CDR3: CASSLDRTLSYNEQFF
D: -
V: TRBV5-1
J: TRBJ2-1

DNA: TGTGCCTGGAGTTTAGCCAGCTCCTATAATTCACCCCTCCACTTT
CDR3: CAWSLASSYNSPLHF
D: -
V: TRBV30
J: TRBJ1-6

DNA: TGTGCCAGCAGTTTAGACAGGGGCGCCACTGAAGCTTTCTTT
CDR3: CASSLDRGATEAFF
D: TRBD1
V: TRBV27
J: TRBJ1-1

DNA: TGTGCCAGCTCACCAGGACCCAGGGAATATGGCTACACCTTC
CDR3: CASSPGPREYGYTF
D: -
V: TRBV18
J: TRBJ1-2

DNA: TGTGCCAGCAGGGAGGCAGAGACCTACGAGCAGTACTTC
CDR3: CASREAETYEQYF
D: -
V: TRBV19
J: TRBJ2-7

DNA: TGTGCCAGCACTTACGGGAGGTCCTACGAGCAGTACTTC
CDR3: CASTYGRSYEQYF
D: TRBD2
V: TRBV7-8
J: TRBJ2-7

DNA: TGCGCCAGCAGCTCGTACAGCTATGGCTACACCTTC
CDR3: CASSSYSYGYTF
D: -
V: TRBV5-1
J: TRBJ1-2

DNA: TGTGCCAGCAGCTTACGCGTAGGGGACCAAGAGACCCAGTACTTC
CDR3: CASSLRVGDQETQYF
D: -
V: TRBV7-9
J: TRBJ2-5

DNA: TGTGCCAGCAGCTTGGGAGGGAGTAGCGCAGATACGCAGTATTTT
CDR3: CASSLGGSSADTQYF
D: -
V: TRBV5-4
J: TRBJ2-3

DNA: TGTGCCAGCAGCGCGACGGACAGAGCCATTGGCTACACCTTC
CDR3: CASSATDRAIGYTF
D: -
V: TRBV9
J: TRBJ1-2

DNA: TGTGCCAGCCTATTACAGGGGGCTACAGATACGCAGTATTTT
CDR3: CASLLQGATDTQYF
D: TRBD1
V: TRBV6-5
J: TRBJ2-3